This TCR beta chain was profiled in a study of technical replicates of blood from several donors. CDR1 SGHTA and CDR2 FQGNSA come from the germline V gene. The junction had 8 bases not matched to a gene; V was cut back by 4 bases and J by 4 bases. The CDR3 has 15 residues. Profiled with immunoSEQ multiplex PCR; TCRdb holds only in-frame clones, not every one. The sample contains roughly 50,000 clones, about 95% of which appear only once. Sequencing used PBMCs. The chain is built from TRBV7-2 and TRBJ2-7; 9 bases are shared with TRBD2. The sequence came from a human donor in good health. Some clones in this sample may be carry-over from other donors' samples. The CDR3 sequence is CASSWSLAGSYEQYF. The DNA for the CDR3 is TGTGCCAGCAGCTGGAGTCTAGCGGGGTCTTACGAGCAGTACTTC.